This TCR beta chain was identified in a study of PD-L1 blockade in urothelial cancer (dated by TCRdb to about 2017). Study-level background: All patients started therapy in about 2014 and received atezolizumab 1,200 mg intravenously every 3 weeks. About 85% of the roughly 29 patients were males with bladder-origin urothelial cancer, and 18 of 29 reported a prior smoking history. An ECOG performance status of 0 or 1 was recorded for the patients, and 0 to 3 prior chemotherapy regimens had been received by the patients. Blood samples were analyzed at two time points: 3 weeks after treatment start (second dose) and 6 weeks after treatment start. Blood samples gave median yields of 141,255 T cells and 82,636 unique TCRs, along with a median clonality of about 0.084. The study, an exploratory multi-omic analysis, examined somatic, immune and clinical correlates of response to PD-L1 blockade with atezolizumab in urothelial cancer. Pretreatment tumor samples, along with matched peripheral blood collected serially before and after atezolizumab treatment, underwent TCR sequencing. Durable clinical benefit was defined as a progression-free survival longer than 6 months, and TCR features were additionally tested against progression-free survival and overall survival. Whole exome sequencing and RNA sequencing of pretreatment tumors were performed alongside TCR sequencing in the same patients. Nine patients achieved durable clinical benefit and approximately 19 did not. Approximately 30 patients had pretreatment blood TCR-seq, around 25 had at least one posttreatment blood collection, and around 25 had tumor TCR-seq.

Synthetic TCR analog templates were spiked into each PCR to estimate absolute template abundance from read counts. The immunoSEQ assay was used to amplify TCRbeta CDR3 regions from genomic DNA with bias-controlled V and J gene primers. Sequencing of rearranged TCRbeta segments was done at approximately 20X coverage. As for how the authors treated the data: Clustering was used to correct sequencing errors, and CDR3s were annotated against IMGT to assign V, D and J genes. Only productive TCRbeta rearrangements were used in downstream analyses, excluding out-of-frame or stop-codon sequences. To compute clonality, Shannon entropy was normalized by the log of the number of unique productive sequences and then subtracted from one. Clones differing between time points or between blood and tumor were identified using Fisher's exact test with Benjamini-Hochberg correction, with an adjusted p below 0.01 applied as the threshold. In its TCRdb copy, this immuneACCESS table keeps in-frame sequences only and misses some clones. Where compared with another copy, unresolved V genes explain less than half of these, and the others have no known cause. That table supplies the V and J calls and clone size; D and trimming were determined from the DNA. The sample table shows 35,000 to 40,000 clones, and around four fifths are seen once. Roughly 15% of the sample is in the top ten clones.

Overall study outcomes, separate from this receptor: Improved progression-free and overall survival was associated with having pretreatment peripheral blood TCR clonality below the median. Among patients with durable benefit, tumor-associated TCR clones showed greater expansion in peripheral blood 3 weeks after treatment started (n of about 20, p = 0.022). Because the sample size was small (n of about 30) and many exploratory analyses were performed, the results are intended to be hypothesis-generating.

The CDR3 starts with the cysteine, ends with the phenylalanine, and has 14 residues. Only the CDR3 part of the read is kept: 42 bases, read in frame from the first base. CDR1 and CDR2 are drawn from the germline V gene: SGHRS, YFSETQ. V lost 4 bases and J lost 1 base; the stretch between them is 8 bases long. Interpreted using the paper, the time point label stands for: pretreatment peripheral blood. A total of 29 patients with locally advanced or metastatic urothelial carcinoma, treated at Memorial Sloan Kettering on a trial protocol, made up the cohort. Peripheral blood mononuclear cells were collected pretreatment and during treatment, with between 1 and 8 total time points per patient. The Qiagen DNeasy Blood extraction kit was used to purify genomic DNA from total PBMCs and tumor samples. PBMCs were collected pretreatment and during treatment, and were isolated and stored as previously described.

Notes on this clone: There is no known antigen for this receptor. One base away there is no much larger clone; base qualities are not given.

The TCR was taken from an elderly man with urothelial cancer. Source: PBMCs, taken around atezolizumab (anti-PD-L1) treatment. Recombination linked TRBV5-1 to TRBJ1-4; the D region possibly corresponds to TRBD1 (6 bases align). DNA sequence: TGCGCCAGCAGCGAACAGGGAACTAATGAAAAACTGTTTTTT. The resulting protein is CASSEQGTNEKLFF.